The clone carrying this TCR beta chain was detected ten times or more. This entry belongs to a study of T cells in Graves' hyperthyroidism and ophthalmopathy. Turning to the study itself: It was at initial diagnosis, before any treatment, that peripheral blood was collected.

Amplified TCR beta CDR3 regions came from RNA transcripts. TCR CDR3 regions were first amplified by RT-PCR with HTBI primers. TCRdb processed the multiplex PCR reads anew with MiXCR; each CDR3 protein has one entry. This table holds about 420,000 distinct CDR3 sequences, more than 15% found once. Per the germline V gene, CDR1 is MDHEN and CDR2 is SYDVKM. Trimming cost V 8 bases and J 6 bases, with 14 bases left between them. This CDR3 is 13 amino acids long. The J gene is TRBJ2-1, the V gene TRBV28, with TRBD2 as a possible D gene (5 bases). Sequencing input: blood. The TCR sequence derives from a woman under 30 with Graves' hyperthyroidism. Written as DNA, the CDR3 is TGTGCCAGCTCCGGCCGGGCGGGCAATGAGCAGTTCTTC. Its protein product is CASSGRAGNEQFF.